Listed here are 26 T cell receptor beta chains from one sample, sequenced in a study of early T cells in non-severe SARS-CoV-2 infection. TCRdb independently ran MiXCR on the 5' RACE reads; one entry per CDR3 protein. The data hold 21,000 or so distinct CDR3 sequences, with 5.3% observed a single time. The sequenced sample was whole blood. The receptors shown here come from an adult who was a healthcare worker with PCR-confirmed SARS-CoV-2 infection or an uninfected control (not recorded which).

The chain recombines TRBV6-1 with TRBJ1-1, with D tentatively TRBD1 (5 bases). Germline CDR1 reads MNHNS; CDR2 reads SASEGT. The CDR3 has 14 amino acids. V lost 8 bases and J lost 2, with 15 bases in between. This CDR3 reads CASWGWKLNTEAFF. The CDR3 region has the DNA TGTGCCAGCTGGGGGTGGAAGCTAAACACTGAAGCTTTCTTT.

This clonotype is judged medium-sized (0.01 to 0.1%). The V and J genes are TRBV12-3 or TRBV12-4 and TRBJ2-2; 8 positions agree with TRBD2. V shed 7 bases, J shed 5 bases, and the junction held 6 bases outside the gene matches. The CDR3 covers 14 residues. The CDR3 reads CASTEREKTGELFF. CDR3 coding DNA: TGTGCCAGCACCGAGCGGGAGAAAACCGGGGAGCTGTTTTTT.

This clonotype ranks as medium-sized. V gene TRBV7-9 combines with J gene TRBJ2-1; 9 nucleotides align to TRBD1. The J segment lost 5 bases and the V segment lost 3 bases, leaving 11 bases of the junction unmatched. Germline CDR1 is SEHNR and CDR2 is FQNEAQ (reference sequence). The CDR3 has 17 amino acids. The CDR3 loop reads CASSFPLTGGSDNEQFF. CDR3 in DNA: TGTGCCAGCAGCTTCCCCCTCACAGGGGGCTCTGACAATGAGCAGTTCTTC.

This clonotype has a handful of counts. The chain uses TRBV4-1 and TRBJ1-4; D gene ambiguous. The V end was cut by 3 bases, the J end by 5 bases, with 13 bases between. CDR1 MGHRA and CDR2 YSYEKL come from the germline V gene. This CDR3 contains 15 residues. This CDR3 is CASSQQNKANEKLFF. In DNA, the CDR3 is TGCGCCAGCAGCCAGCAGAACAAAGCCAATGAAAAACTGTTTTTT.

This clonotype was recorded many times. V and J are TRBV11-2 and TRBJ2-7; 13 bases are shared with TRBD2. The V segment lost 5 bases and the J segment 4 bases; nucleotides outside the gene matches: 5. In germline, CDR1 is SGHAT, CDR2 FQNNGV. CDR3 length: 15 amino acids. For the CDR3, the DNA is TGTGCCAGCAGCGAACTAGCGGGAGGGCCTTACGAGCAGTACGTC. Protein sequence: CASSELAGGPYEQYV.

This clonotype was counted at least ten times. CDR3 sequence reads: CASSLGRGAYNEQFF. The DNA for the CDR3 is TGTGCCAGCAGCTTAGGACGAGGGGCCTACAATGAGCAGTTCTTC. This chain connects TRBV11-3 to TRBJ2-1; D might be TRBD1 or TRBD2, each matching 5 bases. Trimming removed 1 base at V and 2 bases at J, with 9 bases between. Germline V lookup: CDR1 SGHNT, CDR2 YENEEA. CDR3 size: 15 residues.

Worth noting for this clonotype: With a much larger clone just one base away, this may be a read error. V gene TRBV7-2 combines with J gene TRBJ2-5; D possibly corresponds to TRBD2 (5 bases). Germline V CDR1 and CDR2: SGHTA, FQGNSA. V dropped 2 bases and J dropped 1 base, with 8 bases sitting between them. This CDR3 comprises 14 residues. In DNA, the CDR3 is TGTGCCAGCAGCTTAACGGGAAGCCAAGAGACCCAGTACTTC. It yields the protein CASSLTGSQETQYF.

This clonotype was picked up many times. This sequence joins TRBV7-2 and TRBJ2-1; D call uncertain. The length of the CDR3 is 12 residues. The germline gives CDR1 SGHTA, CDR2 FQGNSA. Trimming removed 0 bases from V and 4 bases from J, with 1 base in between. CDR3 sequence: CASSLAYNEQFF. DNA of the CDR3: TGTGCCAGCAGCTTAGCTTACAATGAGCAGTTCTTC.

This clonotype was counted a few times. The chain uses TRBV7-2 and TRBJ2-3; tentative D call: TRBD2 (7 bases). The CDR3 is made up of 17 amino acids. Trimming took 1 base from V and 2 from J, leaving 16 bases between them. From germline, CDR1 is SGHTA and CDR2 FQGNSA. CDR3 sequence: CASSLVPYGGATDTQYF. The DNA of the CDR3 is TGTGCCAGCAGCTTAGTTCCCTATGGGGGGGCCACAGATACGCAGTATTTT.

This clonotype showed up many times. The V and J genes are TRBV7-9 and TRBJ1-5, with D unresolved. Germline V gene lookup returns CDR1 SEHNR and CDR2 FQNEAQ (reference sequence). V gave up 3 bases and J gave up 0 bases, with 6 bases separating them. The CDR3 is 14 residues long. CDR3 residues: CASSLKDSNQPQHF. Written as DNA, the CDR3 is TGTGCCAGCAGCTTGAAAGATAGCAATCAGCCCCAGCATTTT. Based on the CDR3 plus reference TRBV7-9 and TRBJ1-5, the full variable domain is DTGVSQNPRHKITKRGQNVTFRCDPISEHNRLYWYRQTLGQGPEFLTYFQNEAQLEKSRLLSDRFSAERPKGSFSTLEIQRTEQGDSAMYLCASSLKDSNQPQHFGDGTRLSIL.

The V and J genes are TRBV20-1 and TRBJ1-2; TRBD1 matches at 7 bases. V lost 5 bases, J lost 4 bases, and 4 bases stayed unmatched. Germline V gene sequence: CDR1 DFQATT, CDR2 SNEGSKA (reference sequence). The CDR3 consists of 12 residues. The CDR3 here is CSARTGAYGYTF. As DNA, the CDR3 is TGCAGTGCTCGCACAGGGGCCTATGGCTACACCTTC.

There are many counts of this clonotype. This chain joins TRBV7-9 and TRBJ1-1, with D maybe TRBD1 (5 bases). The CDR3 is made up of 13 amino acids. Germline V gene lookup returns CDR1 SEHNR and CDR2 FQNEAQ (reference sequence). V was clipped by 7 bases and J by 8 bases, with 17 bases between them. The CDR3 loop reads CASTPGTRLEAFF. In DNA form, the CDR3 reads TGTGCCAGCACCCCCGGGACCCGACTGGAAGCTTTCTTT.

This clonotype was recorded at least ten times. No DNA is shown, since the ends of the CDR3 on it are uncertain; the CDR3 is the one TCRdb lists. The chain employs TRBV7-5 and TRBJ2-3; the D call in the table, TRBD1, was not verified against the DNA. TRBV7-5 is classified as a pseudogene. The CDR3 region is 19 residues in length, termini included. Here the CDR3 reads CISVPEANRTGQITDTQYF.

This clonotype was picked up many times. Mismatch with germline at one junction end may stem from a read error. V usage is TRBV10-3 and J usage is TRBJ2-2, with TRBD2 matching 10 bases. This CDR3 region has 14 residues. From germline, CDR1 is ENHRY and CDR2 SYGVKD. This CDR3 is CAITEREGTGELFF. The DNA for the CDR3 is TGTGCCATCACTGAGCGGGAGGGGACCGGGGAGCTGTTTTTT.

A few counts support this clonotype. The V call is TRBV27, the J call TRBJ1-1; possibly TRBD1 for D (5 bases). V was clipped by 1 base and J by 4 bases, with 16 bases between them. Germline loops: CDR1 MNHEY, CDR2 SMNVEV (reference sequence). CDR3 length: 16 amino acids. Written as DNA, the CDR3 is TGTGCCAGCAGTTTATATGGGGGGGATTGGGCCACTGAAGCTTTCTTT. It encodes CASSLYGGDWATEAFF.

This clonotype was picked up many times. This rearrangement joins TRBV9 to TRBJ2-1; D gene unclear. Germline values: CDR1 SGDLS, CDR2 YYNGEE. The germline V and J ends were trimmed by 0 bases and 1 base, with 8 bases remaining between them. The CDR3 length is 15 residues. The CDR3 nucleotides are TGTGCCAGCAGCGTAGCGGTTTTTTCCTACAATGAGCAGTTCTTC. Protein product: CASSVAVFSYNEQFF.

Ten or more counts support this clonotype. The chain links TRBV6-7 to TRBJ2-7; 9 bases map to TRBD2. TRBV6-7 is annotated as an ORF whose role is uncertain. V trimming: 2 bases; J trimming: 4 bases; junction bases outside the gene matches: 12. CDR3 length: 17 residues. The CDR3 DNA reads TGTGCCAGCAGTTACATCAGGGCCGGTAGCGGGAGTTACGAGCAGTACGTC. Amino acid sequence: CASSYIRAGSGSYEQYV.

V gene TRBV13 combines with J gene TRBJ2-5, with 12 bases lining up with TRBD2. CDR3 length equals 16 residues. CDR1 and CDR2 (germline): PRHDT, FYEKMQ (reference sequence). The ends lost 2 bases at V and 2 bases at J; junction bases unmatched: 3. The CDR3 bases are TGTGCCAGCAGCTTACGACTAGCGGGAGATCAAGAGACCCAGTACTTC. This gives the protein CASSLRLAGDQETQYF.

Of note for this clonotype: This could be a read error, since a much larger clone is one nucleotide away. The final CDR3 position lacks the conserved phenylalanine or tryptophan, pointing to a likely read error. The J gene is TRBJ2-6, the V gene TRBV7-8; D ambiguous. Germline loops: CDR1 SGHVS, CDR2 FQNEAQ. V lost 4 bases to trimming and J lost 0 bases, with 7 bases between them. CDR3 length equals 15 residues. CDR3 loop: CASSSWYSGANVLTS. In nucleotides, the CDR3 is TGTGCCAGCAGCTCATGGTACTCTGGGGCCAACGTCCTGACTTCC.

The sample holds many counts of this clonotype. V gene TRBV20-1 combines with J gene TRBJ2-7; D is ambiguous. CDR1 DFQATT and CDR2 SNEGSKA come from the germline V gene (reference sequence). V lost 3 bases and J 4 bases, leaving 1 base between the germline ends. The CDR3 length is 9 residues. CDR3 amino acids: CSARYEQYF. In DNA, the CDR3 is TGCAGTGCTAGGTACGAGCAGTACTTC.

The genes are TRBV7-2 and TRBJ2-5; D remains ambiguous. Germline V gene sequence: CDR1 SGHTA, CDR2 FQGNSA. The CDR3 is made up of 13 amino acids. V gave up 5 bases and J gave up 2 bases, with 9 bases separating them. Here the CDR3 reads CASSPSTQETQYF. The CDR3 DNA sequence: TGTGCCAGCAGCCCCAGTACTCAAGAGACCCAGTACTTC.

The chain has TRBV4-3 and TRBJ1-1; D remains ambiguous. The CDR3 totals 14 residues. CDR1 and CDR2 from the germline V gene are LGHNA and YSLEER. With 4 bases removed from V and 0 bases from J, the gap between germline ends came to 9 bases. CDR3: CASSLSTLNTEAFF. Here the CDR3 DNA reads TGCGCCAGCAGCCTCAGTACCTTGAACACTGAAGCTTTCTTT.

This clonotype appeared many times. The genes are TRBV7-9 and TRBJ2-5; TRBD2 might be the D (6 bases). V was cut by 8 bases and J by 3 bases, with 19 bases left in between. The CDR3 loop spans 15 amino acids. CDR1 and CDR2 (germline): SEHNR, FQNEAQ (reference sequence). The CDR3 here is CASRNQLGGEETQYF. The CDR3 DNA sequence: TGTGCCAGCCGGAATCAGTTGGGCGGGGAAGAGACCCAGTACTTC.

This clonotype has a count of ten or more. The genes are TRBV12-3 or TRBV12-4 and TRBJ2-1; no definite D call. This CDR3 contains 12 residues. Trimming took off 4 bases at V and 6 bases at J, with 7 bases between the two ends. DNA for the CDR3: TGTGCCAGCAGTTCGACTCTCAATGAGCAGTTCTTC. Protein product: CASSSTLNEQFF.

This clonotype has at least ten counts. CDR3 sequence reads: CASSYWYSGANVLTF. The CDR3 DNA reads TGTGCCAGCAGTTATTGGTACTCTGGGGCCAACGTCCTGACTTTC. The chain combines TRBV6-2 or TRBV6-3 with TRBJ2-6; D remains unclear. CDR1 is MNHEY, CDR2 SVGEGT, per germline. The CDR3 has 15 residues. V was shortened by 3 bases and J by 0 bases, with 6 bases between the two germline ends.

At least ten counts were recorded for this clonotype. The chain combines TRBV11-2 with TRBJ2-3; no firm D call. CDR3 length: 14 amino acids. Germline CDR1 and CDR2: SGHAT and FQNNGV. V dropped 0 bases and J dropped 3 bases, with 7 bases sitting between them. CDR3 coding DNA: TGTGCCAGCAGCTTAGAAACAGCTACAGATACGCAGTATTTT. Translated: CASSLETATDTQYF.